The TCR beta chain described here comes from a study of CD8 T cells in ankylosing spondylitis. The junction had 7 bases not matched to a gene; V was cut back by 5 bases and J by 0 bases. CDR1 is SEHNR and CDR2 is FQNEAQ in the germline V gene (reference sequence). CDR3 length: 16 residues. Quantitative 5'-RACE with molecular barcodes generated TCR beta libraries. Each CDR3 protein gets one entry after TCRdb re-called the 5' RACE reads with MiXCR. Here the sample spans 200,000 to 250,000 distinct CDR3 sequences, about 7% being singletons. The study, taken as a whole, reports: A motif of fewer than ten highly homologous TCR beta variants was seen as apparently characteristic of ankylosing spondylitis blood. CD8+ disease-linked clones were present at relatively low frequencies in blood. Matched ankylosing spondylitis synovial fluid reportedly contained a significantly enriched population of disease-linked clones. Before this, some motif variants had been reported in reactive arthritis synovial fluid and blood.

This clonotype was found many times. What it binds is unknown. Source material: blood, either unsorted or a sorted T cell fraction (not recorded which). The chain combines TRBV7-9 with TRBJ2-1; TRBD2 aligns across 7 bases. This TCR derives from a male donor with ankylosing spondylitis. CDR3 amino acids: CASSPGEGSSYNEQFF. CDR3 in DNA: TGTGCCAGCAGCCCCGGGGAGGGTAGCTCCTACAATGAGCAGTTCTTC. The entire variable domain, with the rest obtained from reference TRBV7-9 and TRBJ2-1, is as follows: DTGVSQNPRHKITKRGQNVTFRCDPISEHNRLYWYRQTLGQGPEFLTYFQNEAQLEKSRLLSDRFSAERPKGSFSTLEIQRTEQGDSAMYLCASSPGEGSSYNEQFFGPGTRLTVL.